The T cell receptor beta chain under discussion was sequenced for a study of PD-1 blockade in classical Hodgkin lymphoma. Every single patient, without exception, relapsed after autologous stem cell transplantation, and brentuximab vedotin exposure varied. The protocol was immunoSEQ multiplex PCR, while the TCRdb copy is restricted to in-frame clones and leaves out a portion. This sample has 20,000 to 25,000 clones, with 77% found just once. Germline values: CDR1 SGDLS, CDR2 YYNGEE. Trimming left V 0 bases short and J 3 bases short, with 2 bases between. The CDR3 consists of 12 residues. The rearrangement uses TRBV9 and TRBJ2-3; no clear D. Sequences were derived from peripheral blood mononuclear cells (PBMCs), sampled before the second cycle of nivolumab. The sequence was collected from a human donor with classical Hodgkin lymphoma. The CDR3 coding sequence is TGTGCCAGCAGCGTAGGGACAGATACGCAGTATTTT. Protein: CASSVGTDTQYF.